This is a list of T cell receptor beta chains from one sample in a study of PD-1 blockade in classical Hodgkin lymphoma. The protocol was immunoSEQ multiplex PCR, while the TCRdb copy is restricted to in-frame clones and leaves out a portion. The sample records some 95,000 clones, 89% being singletons. Sequences were derived from peripheral blood mononuclear cells (PBMCs), sampled before the second cycle of nivolumab. These receptor sequences come from a human donor with classical Hodgkin lymphoma. CDR3s include the opening cysteine and the closing phenylalanine or tryptophan. The D gene is left open where the match is weak. Only some rows state a clone size, as once, few, many or a class for expanded clones.

j_call: TRBJ2-7; d_call: TRBD2; clone_size: NA; v_call: TRBV6-1; cdr3_aa: CASKGGERDSYEQYF; cdr3_nt: TGTGCCAGCAAGGGAGGGGAGCGGGATTCCTACGAGCAGTACTTC
j_call: TRBJ2-1; d_call: NA; clone_size: NA; v_call: TRBV2; cdr3_aa: CASSDYGAGELYNEQFF; cdr3_nt: TGTGCCAGCAGTGATTATGGGGCGGGTGAGCTCTACAATGAGCAGTTCTTC
j_call: TRBJ2-7; d_call: TRBD2; clone_size: NA; v_call: TRBV11-2; cdr3_aa: CASSLVRLAGGKYEQYF; cdr3_nt: TGTGCCAGCAGCTTAGTGAGACTAGCGGGAGGAAAATACGAGCAGTACTTC
j_call: TRBJ2-1; d_call: TRBD1; clone_size: NA; v_call: TRBV27; cdr3_aa: CASTVTGGVFGEQFF; cdr3_nt: TGTGCCAGCACCGTCACAGGGGGAGTTTTTGGTGAGCAGTTCTTC
j_call: TRBJ1-3; d_call: NA; clone_size: NA; v_call: TRBV27; cdr3_aa: CASKKGSGNTIYF; cdr3_nt: TGTGCCAGCAAAAAGGGATCTGGAAACACCATATATTTT
j_call: TRBJ2-1; d_call: TRBD1; clone_size: NA; v_call: TRBV5-1; cdr3_aa: CASSSGTESYNEQFF; cdr3_nt: TGCGCCAGCAGCTCCGGGACAGAGTCCTACAATGAGCAGTTCTTC
j_call: TRBJ2-2; d_call: NA; clone_size: NA; v_call: TRBV7-9; cdr3_aa: CASSLAAPGLSGDGELFF; cdr3_nt: TGTGCCAGCAGCTTAGCCGCTCCGGGACTCAGTGGAGACGGGGAGCTGTTTTTT
j_call: TRBJ1-1; d_call: TRBD1; clone_size: NA; v_call: TRBV2; cdr3_aa: CASRGQGWTEAFF; cdr3_nt: TGTGCCAGCAGGGGACAGGGGTGGACTGAAGCTTTCTTT
j_call: TRBJ2-3; d_call: TRBD2; clone_size: NA; v_call: TRBV13; cdr3_aa: CASSSPPGLAGTDTQYF; cdr3_nt: TGTGCCAGCAGCTCCCCCCCAGGGCTAGCGGGAACAGATACGCAGTATTTT
j_call: TRBJ2-1; d_call: TRBD2; clone_size: NA; v_call: TRBV7-3; cdr3_aa: CASSLKPRLAWNEQFF; cdr3_nt: TGTGCCAGCAGCTTAAAACCGAGACTAGCGTGGAATGAGCAGTTCTTC
j_call: TRBJ2-3; d_call: TRBD2; clone_size: once; v_call: TRBV25-1; cdr3_aa: CASRISPGGDRDTQYF; cdr3_nt: TGTGCCAGCAGAATAAGTCCGGGAGGGGATAGAGATACGCAGTATTTT
j_call: TRBJ2-7; d_call: NA; clone_size: once; v_call: TRBV5-1; cdr3_aa: CASSLTGEEQYF; cdr3_nt: TGCGCCAGCAGCCTGACAGGCGAAGAGCAGTACTTC
j_call: TRBJ2-3; d_call: NA; clone_size: NA; v_call: TRBV18; cdr3_aa: CASSPNPPDTQYF; cdr3_nt: TGTGCCAGCTCACCCAATCCCCCAGATACGCAGTATTTT
j_call: TRBJ2-7; d_call: TRBD2; clone_size: NA; v_call: TRBV28; cdr3_aa: CASSPTSGVSYEQYF; cdr3_nt: TGTGCCAGCAGTCCCACGAGCGGGGTCTCCTACGAGCAGTACTTC
j_call: TRBJ2-1; d_call: NA; clone_size: NA; v_call: TRBV7-9; cdr3_aa: CASSSSGGLFSYNEQFF; cdr3_nt: TGTGCCAGCAGCTCCTCTGGGGGACTTTTCTCCTACAATGAGCAGTTCTTC
j_call: TRBJ2-2; d_call: TRBD1; clone_size: NA; v_call: TRBV5-1; cdr3_aa: CASIGGTGTGELFF; cdr3_nt: TGCGCCAGCATTGGCGGGACAGGCACCGGGGAGCTGTTTTTT
j_call: TRBJ1-2; d_call: NA; clone_size: NA; v_call: TRBV20-1; cdr3_aa: CSAPDVPGYTF; cdr3_nt: TGCAGTGCTCCCGACGTACCTGGCTACACCTTC
j_call: TRBJ2-1; d_call: NA; clone_size: few; v_call: TRBV5-1; cdr3_aa: CASSFDGQKGQFF; cdr3_nt: TGCGCCAGCAGCTTCGACGGACAGAAGGGGCAGTTCTTC
j_call: TRBJ2-7; d_call: TRBD2; clone_size: NA; v_call: TRBV28; cdr3_aa: CASTPSGRSLYEQYF; cdr3_nt: TGTGCCAGCACCCCTAGCGGGAGGTCCCTCTACGAGCAGTACTTC
j_call: TRBJ1-3; d_call: NA; clone_size: NA; v_call: TRBV18; cdr3_aa: CASSQDNSGNTIYF; cdr3_nt: TGTGCCAGCTCACAAGACAACTCTGGAAACACCATATATTTT
j_call: TRBJ2-2; d_call: NA; clone_size: NA; v_call: TRBV13; cdr3_aa: CASSPGHKNLIANTGELFF; cdr3_nt: TGTGCCAGCAGTCCGGGACACAAAAACCTAATCGCGAACACCGGGGAGCTGTTTTTT
j_call: TRBJ2-7; d_call: NA; clone_size: NA; v_call: TRBV19; cdr3_aa: CASSRLLFYEQYF; cdr3_nt: TGTGCCAGTAGTAGATTACTATTCTACGAGCAGTACTTC
j_call: TRBJ2-1; d_call: NA; clone_size: NA; v_call: TRBV7-2; cdr3_aa: CASSFFYNEQFF; cdr3_nt: TGTGCCAGCAGCTTTTTCTACAATGAGCAGTTCTTC
j_call: TRBJ2-1; d_call: TRBD2; clone_size: NA; v_call: TRBV10-3; cdr3_aa: CAISESGSGKGYNEQFF; cdr3_nt: TGTGCCATCAGTGAGTCGGGTAGCGGGAAGGGCTACAATGAGCAGTTCTTC
j_call: TRBJ2-5; d_call: NA; clone_size: NA; v_call: TRBV30; cdr3_aa: CAMDPREETQYF; cdr3_nt: TGTGCCATGGACCCTCGGGAAGAGACCCAGTACTTC
j_call: TRBJ2-7; d_call: TRBD1; clone_size: NA; v_call: TRBV28; cdr3_aa: CASRLPQGAGEQYF; cdr3_nt: TGTGCCAGCAGGCTACCACAGGGGGCTGGCGAGCAGTACTTC
j_call: TRBJ2-7; d_call: NA; clone_size: NA; v_call: TRBV7-9; cdr3_aa: CASSLNRDYEQYF; cdr3_nt: TGTGCCAGCAGCTTAAACAGGGATTACGAGCAGTACTTC
j_call: TRBJ2-1; d_call: NA; clone_size: NA; v_call: TRBV28; cdr3_aa: CASSLVGSSSYNEQFF; cdr3_nt: TGTGCCAGCAGTTTAGTGGGCTCGAGCTCCTACAATGAGCAGTTCTTC
j_call: TRBJ1-6; d_call: TRBD1; clone_size: few; v_call: TRBV7-2; cdr3_aa: CASRSGTGGRSPLHF; cdr3_nt: TGTGCCAGCAGGTCCGGGACAGGGGGCCGTTCACCCCTCCACTTT
j_call: TRBJ1-5; d_call: NA; clone_size: NA; v_call: TRBV28; cdr3_aa: CASSLISGNQPQHF; cdr3_nt: TGTGCCAGCAGTTTAATAAGTGGCAATCAGCCCCAGCATTTT
j_call: TRBJ2-2; d_call: TRBD2; clone_size: NA; v_call: TRBV7-2; cdr3_aa: CASTLARLAGGPGTGELFF; cdr3_nt: TGTGCCAGCACCTTAGCGAGACTAGCGGGAGGGCCAGGGACCGGGGAGCTGTTTTTT
j_call: TRBJ1-1; d_call: NA; clone_size: few; v_call: TRBV7-2; cdr3_aa: CASSPGQSFTEAFF; cdr3_nt: TGTGCCAGCAGTCCCGGACAGTCGTTCACTGAAGCTTTCTTT
j_call: TRBJ2-7; d_call: TRBD2; clone_size: NA; v_call: TRBV10-3; cdr3_aa: CAISDPSGTSGRSSYEQYF; cdr3_nt: TGTGCCATCAGTGACCCATCCGGGACTAGCGGGAGATCCTCCTACGAGCAGTACTTC
j_call: TRBJ2-5; d_call: NA; clone_size: NA; v_call: TRBV4-2; cdr3_aa: CASSQDGGGRGETQYF; cdr3_nt: TGTGCCAGCAGCCAAGATGGCGGGGGCCGGGGAGAGACCCAGTACTTC
j_call: TRBJ2-3; d_call: NA; clone_size: NA; v_call: TRBV18; cdr3_aa: CASSPDPGATDTQYF; cdr3_nt: TGTGCCAGCTCACCAGATCCCGGGGCTACAGATACGCAGTATTTT
j_call: TRBJ2-7; d_call: NA; clone_size: NA; v_call: TRBV6-5; cdr3_aa: CASSYSTAYEQYF; cdr3_nt: TGTGCCAGCAGTTACTCAACAGCATACGAGCAGTACTTC
j_call: TRBJ2-7; d_call: NA; clone_size: NA; v_call: TRBV4-1; cdr3_aa: CASSQADNYEQYF; cdr3_nt: TGCGCCAGCAGCCAAGCTGACAACTACGAGCAGTACTTC
j_call: TRBJ1-5; d_call: NA; clone_size: NA; v_call: TRBV7-2; cdr3_aa: CASSLGGMAQPQHF; cdr3_nt: TGTGCCAGCAGCTTAGGGGGGATGGCCCAGCCCCAGCATTTT
j_call: TRBJ1-1; d_call: NA; clone_size: NA; v_call: TRBV7-6; cdr3_aa: CASSLTGSDTEAFF; cdr3_nt: TGTGCCAGCAGCTTAACGGGTAGCGACACTGAAGCTTTCTTT
j_call: TRBJ2-5; d_call: TRBD1; clone_size: NA; v_call: TRBV28; cdr3_aa: CASSSFLGQEKETQYF; cdr3_nt: TGTGCCAGCAGTTCCTTCCTGGGACAGGAGAAAGAGACCCAGTACTTC
j_call: TRBJ2-1; d_call: NA; clone_size: NA; v_call: TRBV30; cdr3_aa: CAWSDTSHNQFF; cdr3_nt: TGTGCCTGGAGTGACACTAGCCACAACCAGTTCTTC
j_call: TRBJ1-5; d_call: NA; clone_size: NA; v_call: TRBV7-5; cdr3_aa: CARSLEAHRAKDNQPQHF; cdr3_nt: TGTGCCAGAAGCTTAGAGGCACACAGGGCAAAGGACAATCAGCCCCAGCATTTT
j_call: TRBJ1-3; d_call: NA; clone_size: once; v_call: TRBV7-8; cdr3_aa: CASSLMRGGYGNTIYF; cdr3_nt: TGTGCCAGCAGCTTAATGCGAGGGGGATATGGAAACACCATATATTTT
j_call: TRBJ2-7; d_call: NA; clone_size: NA; v_call: TRBV29-1; cdr3_aa: CSVGYEQYF; cdr3_nt: TGCAGCGTTGGGTACGAGCAGTACTTC
j_call: TRBJ1-3; d_call: NA; clone_size: NA; v_call: TRBV18; cdr3_aa: CASSPVVASGDGNTIYF; cdr3_nt: TGTGCCAGCTCACCCGTGGTCGCGTCAGGTGATGGAAACACCATATATTTT
j_call: TRBJ2-7; d_call: NA; clone_size: NA; v_call: TRBV10-3; cdr3_aa: CAGRAVDSYEQYF; cdr3_nt: TGTGCAGGACGGGCAGTGGACTCCTACGAGCAGTACTTC
j_call: TRBJ2-7; d_call: NA; clone_size: NA; v_call: TRBV29-1; cdr3_aa: CSVLAPGSYEQYF; cdr3_nt: TGCAGCGTTCTGGCGCCAGGGTCCTACGAGCAGTACTTC
j_call: TRBJ1-1; d_call: TRBD1; clone_size: few; v_call: TRBV15; cdr3_aa: CATSRESGGYTEAFF; cdr3_nt: TGTGCCACCAGCAGAGAATCAGGGGGATACACTGAAGCTTTCTTT
j_call: TRBJ2-5; d_call: NA; clone_size: NA; v_call: TRBV6-1; cdr3_aa: CASSDGGLPQETQYF; cdr3_nt: TGTGCCAGCAGTGACGGGGGGCTCCCACAAGAGACCCAGTACTTC
j_call: TRBJ1-3; d_call: NA; clone_size: few; v_call: TRBV10-3; cdr3_aa: CAIRDSSGNTIYF; cdr3_nt: TGTGCCATCAGGGACAGCTCGGGAAACACCATATATTTT
j_call: TRBJ1-5; d_call: NA; clone_size: once; v_call: TRBV6-6; cdr3_aa: CASTGAEPQHF; cdr3_nt: TGTGCCAGCACCGGTGCAGAGCCCCAGCATTTT
j_call: TRBJ1-5; d_call: NA; clone_size: few; v_call: TRBV7-3; cdr3_aa: CASSLSPGAPQHF; cdr3_nt: TGTGCCAGCAGCTTATCCCCGGGGGCGCCCCAGCATTTT
j_call: TRBJ1-2; d_call: NA; clone_size: NA; v_call: TRBV28; cdr3_aa: CASSSGLNYGYTF; cdr3_nt: TGTGCCAGCAGCTCCGGGCTTAACTATGGCTACACCTTC
j_call: TRBJ1-2; d_call: NA; clone_size: NA; v_call: TRBV5-5; cdr3_aa: CASSQETVSYGYTF; cdr3_nt: TGTGCCAGCAGCCAAGAGACAGTCAGCTATGGCTACACCTTC